The 19 T cell receptor beta chains presented below share a single source sample, sequenced in a study of blood T cell repertoires in COVID-19. Libraries were prepared by immunoSEQ multiplex PCR; TCRdb keeps only in-frame clonotypes and omits some of them. The table records about 150,000 clones, under 90% of them present only once. The sample was peripheral blood. The receptors stem from a woman older than 75 with acute or convalescent COVID-19.

The chain is built from TRBV4-1 and TRBJ2-2; 7 nucleotides align to TRBD1. Germline values: CDR1 MGHRA, CDR2 YSYEKL. The CDR3 has 16 residues. Trimming at V came to 3 bases and at J to 0 bases, leaving 4 bases not matched to a gene. The CDR3 DNA reads as TGCGCCAGCAGCCAGATGACAGGGACGAACACCGGGGAGCTGTTTTTT. It translates to CASSQMTGTNTGELFF.

This clone was seen many times. The rearrangement joins TRBV15 to TRBJ1-1; TRBD1 is a possible D gene (6 bases). The CDR3 is made up of 13 amino acids. The germline CDR1 and CDR2 sequences are LNHNV and YYDKDF (reference sequence). V lost 6 bases and J lost 7, with 15 bases in between. CDR3 region: CATSTGPMSEAFF. The CDR3 nucleotides are TGTGCCACCAGTACAGGGCCCATGAGTGAAGCTTTCTTT. The full variable domain, in which reference TRBV15 and TRBJ1-1 provide the parts outside the CDR3, is DAMVIQNPRYQVTQFGKPVTLSCSQTLNHNVMYWYQQKSSQAPKLLFHYYDKDFNNEADTPDNFQSRRPNTSFCFLDIRSPGLGDTAMYLCATSTGPMSEAFFGQGTRLTVV.

The rearrangement links TRBV4-3 to TRBJ2-3; 7 positions agree with TRBD1. V trimming: 0 bases; J trimming: 4 bases; junction bases outside the gene matches: 7. Per germline, CDR1 LGHNA and CDR2 YSLEER. This CDR3 comprises 16 residues. DNA for the CDR3: TGCGCCAGCAGCCAAGATCGACAGGGTGGTTCAGATACGCAGTATTTT. Encoded protein: CASSQDRQGGSDTQYF.

The chain carries TRBV7-9 and TRBJ1-2, with 10 bases aligning to TRBD1. Per the germline V gene, CDR1 is SEHNR and CDR2 is FQNEAQ (reference sequence). The CDR3 is 16 amino acids. V was clipped by 3 bases and J by 4 bases; unmatched bases: 8. This chain's CDR3 is CASSFGTGDLVYGYTF. CDR3 DNA sequence: TGTGCCAGCAGCTTCGGGACAGGGGATCTAGTCTATGGCTACACCTTC.

The chain is built from TRBV7-9 and TRBJ2-6, with 7 bases identical to TRBD1. CDR1 SEHNR and CDR2 FQNEAQ come from the germline V gene (reference sequence). Trimming removed 3 bases from V and 0 bases from J; junction bases left unmatched: 2. The CDR3 runs to 16 residues. CDR3 sequence reads: CASSLGQYSGANVLTF. CDR3 DNA: TGTGCCAGCAGCTTGGGACAGTACTCTGGGGCCAACGTCCTGACTTTC.

In this sample, this clone turned up once. The rearrangement joins TRBV7-2 to TRBJ2-5; 7 nucleotides agree with TRBD1. Per the germline V gene, CDR1 is SGHTA and CDR2 is FQGNSA. The CDR3 has 14 residues. V trimming: 2 bases; J trimming: 2 bases; junction bases outside the gene matches: 2. The CDR3 DNA reads TGTGCCAGCAGCTTAATGGGACAGCAAGAGACCCAGTACTTC. This gives the protein CASSLMGQQETQYF.

J is TRBJ2-1 and V is TRBV19; D not certain. The CDR3 is 11 amino acids. CDR1 and CDR2 (germline): LNHDA, SQIVND (reference sequence). Between the trimmed V and J ends, which lost 6 bases and 7 bases, there was a span of 7 bases. The chain's CDR3 is CASSVYNEQFF. The CDR3 nucleotides are TGTGCCAGTAGCGTTTATAATGAGCAGTTCTTC.

The chain carries TRBV28 and TRBJ2-1, with 8 positions matching TRBD1. V gave up 3 bases and J gave up 5 bases; unmatched junction bases: 12. The CDR3 has 17 residues. Germline CDR1 is MDHEN and CDR2 is SYDVKM. CDR3 loop: CASSFGRTGNWDNEQFF. The CDR3 DNA sequence: TGTGCCAGCAGTTTCGGACGGACAGGGAATTGGGACAATGAGCAGTTCTTC.

V and J are TRBV5-8 and TRBJ2-5; TRBD1 matches at 7 bases. V lost 4 bases, J lost 1 base, and 4 bases stayed unmatched. The CDR3 length is 14 residues. Germline CDR1 SGHTS, CDR2 YDEGEE. The CDR3 here is CASSRDRVQETQYF. The CDR3 DNA is TGTGCCAGCAGCCGAGACAGGGTCCAAGAGACCCAGTACTTC.

This chain links TRBV7-8 with TRBJ1-5, with 7 bases aligning to TRBD1. The germline CDR1 and CDR2 sequences are SGHVS and FQNEAQ. J gave up 2 bases and V 1 base, and 5 bases lay outside the gene matches. This CDR3 is built from 16 residues. DNA of the CDR3: TGTGCCAGCAGCTTAGTCTGGACAGGCCGCAATCAGCCCCAGCATTTT. Residues: CASSLVWTGRNQPQHF.

A few counts support this clone. This chain uses TRBV21-1 with TRBJ1-5; TRBD1 was called by the table and not checked on the DNA. TRBV21-1 is flagged as a pseudogene. This CDR3 is 17 amino acids long. The CDR3 spells CASTTYRVPAGNQPQHF. DNA for the CDR3: TGTGCCAGCACAACGTACAGGGTCCCAGCGGGCAATCAGCCCCAGCATTTT.

This clone was picked up a small number of times. The chain combines TRBV7-2 with TRBJ2-5; TRBD2 aligns across 9 bases. The CDR3 extends over 17 amino acids. The V gene's germline CDR1 is SGHTA and CDR2 FQGNSA. V dropped 1 base and J dropped 2; count of bases not matched to a gene: 8. This CDR3 is CASSLGVAGGPQETQYF. CDR3 DNA: TGTGCCAGCAGCTTAGGCGTGGCGGGGGGGCCTCAAGAGACCCAGTACTTC. Full variable domain (outside the CDR3, taken from reference TRBV7-2 and TRBJ2-5): GAGVSQSPSNKVTEKGKDVELRCDPISGHTALYWYRQSLGQGLEFLIYFQGNSAPDKSGLPSDRFSAERTGGSVSTLTIQRTQQEDSAVYLCASSLGVAGGPQETQYFGPGTRLLVL.

The chain uses TRBV12-5 and TRBJ1-2; D ambiguous. V lost 11 bases to trimming and J lost 4 bases, with 26 bases between them. Germline assignment: CDR1 LGHNT and CDR2 FRNRAP. The CDR3 is made up of 16 amino acids. CDR3: CAGPHGGPLQAYGYTF. Here the CDR3 DNA reads TGTGCTGGTCCACATGGAGGTCCTCTTCAAGCCTATGGCTACACCTTC.

The chain combines TRBV6-2 or TRBV6-3 with TRBJ2-5; weak D call: TRBD2 (5 bases). Trimming stripped 6 bases from V and 4 bases from J, with 15 bases between. Germline V gives CDR1 MNHEY, CDR2 SVGEGT. The CDR3 is 14 residues long. CDR3 DNA sequence: TGTGCCAGCAGCCGCAACGTGGCGGGAGAGACCCAGTACTTC. Its protein product is CASSRNVAGETQYF.

This clone turned up a few times. The rearrangement joins TRBV14 to TRBJ2-7; 8 bases map to TRBD1. V dropped 2 bases and J dropped 6; count of bases not matched to a gene: 9. The CDR3 sequence is 15 residues long. The germline CDR1 and CDR2 sequences are SGHDN and FVKESK. The CDR3 loop is CASSQNTGGFGEQYF. The CDR3 DNA is TGTGCCAGCAGCCAAAACACAGGGGGGTTCGGCGAGCAGTACTTC.

CDR3 sequence (DNA): TGTGCCAGCAGCTCCGGGACAGGGGGCAATCAGCCCCAGCATTTT. It yields the protein CASSSGTGGNQPQHF. This chain joins TRBV7-2 and TRBJ1-5, with 10 bases aligning to TRBD1. CDR1 is SGHTA and CDR2 is FQGNSA in the germline V gene. The CDR3 sequence is 15 residues long. J gave up 2 bases and V 4 bases, and 2 bases lay outside the gene matches.

J is TRBJ2-7 and V is TRBV28, with D perhaps TRBD2 (6 bases). V lost 6 bases and J lost 0, with 12 bases in between. This CDR3 region has 14 residues. Per the germline V gene, CDR1 is MDHEN and CDR2 is SYDVKM. CDR3 region: CASRTSGGSYEQYF. CDR3 nucleotide sequence: TGTGCCAGCAGGACCTCCGGGGGCTCCTACGAGCAGTACTTC.

The chain couples TRBV27 to TRBJ1-4; 8 bases are shared with TRBD1. With V trimmed by 7 bases and J by 4 bases, 5 bases remained unmatched. The CDR3 covers 14 residues. CDR1 is MNHEY and CDR2 is SMNVEV in the germline V gene (reference sequence). The CDR3 reads CASKRQGFNEKLFF. The DNA for the CDR3 is TGTGCCAGCAAGCGACAGGGGTTTAATGAAAAACTGTTTTTT.

A few counts support this clone. The chain combines TRBV19 with TRBJ2-3, with D perhaps TRBD2 (5 bases). CDR1 and CDR2 (germline): LNHDA, SQIVND (reference sequence). The V and J ends lost 10 bases and 0 bases respectively, with 20 bases between them. The CDR3 is made up of 16 amino acids. The CDR3 protein is CATKVASSFSTDTQYF. The CDR3 nucleotides are TGTGCCACTAAGGTGGCTAGCTCATTTAGCACAGATACGCAGTATTTT.